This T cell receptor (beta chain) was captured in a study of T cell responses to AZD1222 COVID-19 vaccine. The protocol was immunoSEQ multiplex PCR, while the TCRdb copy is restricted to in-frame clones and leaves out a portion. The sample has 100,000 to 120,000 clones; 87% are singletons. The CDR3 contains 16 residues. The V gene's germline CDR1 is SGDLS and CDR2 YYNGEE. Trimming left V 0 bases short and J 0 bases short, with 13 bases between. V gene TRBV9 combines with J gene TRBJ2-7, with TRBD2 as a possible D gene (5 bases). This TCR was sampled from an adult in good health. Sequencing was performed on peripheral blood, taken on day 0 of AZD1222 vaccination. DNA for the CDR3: TGTGCCAGCAGCGTAGAGGGAGTTGCTAGCTCCTACGAGCAGTACTTC. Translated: CASSVEGVASSYEQYF.